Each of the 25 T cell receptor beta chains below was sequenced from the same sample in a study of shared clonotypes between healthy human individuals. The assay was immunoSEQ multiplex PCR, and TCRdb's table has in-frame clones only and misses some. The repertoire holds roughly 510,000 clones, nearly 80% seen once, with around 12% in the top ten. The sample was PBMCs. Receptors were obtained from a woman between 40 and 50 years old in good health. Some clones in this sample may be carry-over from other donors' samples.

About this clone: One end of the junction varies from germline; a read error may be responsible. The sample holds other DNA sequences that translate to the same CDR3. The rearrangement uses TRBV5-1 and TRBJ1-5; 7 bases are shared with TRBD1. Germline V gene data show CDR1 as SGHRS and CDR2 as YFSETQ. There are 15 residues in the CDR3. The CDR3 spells CASSPGDSYYQPQHF. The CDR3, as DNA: TGCGCTAGCAGCCCCGGGGACAGCTATTATCAGCCCCAGCATTTT.

The CDR3 region is CASSFGGNGSPLHF. The DNA of the CDR3 is TGTGCCAGCAGCTTTGGGGGGAACGGCTCACCCCTCCACTTT. This chain joins TRBV7-9 and TRBJ1-6; D may be TRBD1 (5 bases). The CDR3 extends over 14 amino acids. Trimming stripped 3 bases from V and 10 bases from J, with 13 bases between. CDR1 and CDR2 (germline): SEHNR, FQNEAQ (reference sequence).

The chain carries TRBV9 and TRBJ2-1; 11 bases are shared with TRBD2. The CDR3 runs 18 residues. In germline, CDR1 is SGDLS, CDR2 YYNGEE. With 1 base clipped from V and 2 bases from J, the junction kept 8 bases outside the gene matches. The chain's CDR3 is CASSVSWTSGSTYNEQFF. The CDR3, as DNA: TGTGCCAGCAGCGTATCGTGGACTAGCGGGTCCACCTACAATGAGCAGTTCTTC.

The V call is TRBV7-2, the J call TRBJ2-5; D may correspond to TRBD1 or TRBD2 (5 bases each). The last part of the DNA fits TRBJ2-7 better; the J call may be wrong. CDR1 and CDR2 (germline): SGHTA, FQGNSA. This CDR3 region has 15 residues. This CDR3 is CASSFTFGAFYEQYF. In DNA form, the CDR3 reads TGTGCCAGCAGCTTTACATTCGGGGCTTTCTACGAGCAGTACTTC.

In DNA form, the CDR3 reads TGTGCCAGCAGTACCGTGGGACAGGGTTACGGAAACACCATATATTTT. The encoded protein is CASSTVGQGYGNTIYF. The chain uses TRBV28 and TRBJ1-3; 9 bases fit TRBD1. The germline V gene has CDR1 MDHEN and CDR2 SYDVKM. Trimming cost V 5 bases and J 4 bases; bases outside gene matches: 9. The CDR3 runs to 16 residues.

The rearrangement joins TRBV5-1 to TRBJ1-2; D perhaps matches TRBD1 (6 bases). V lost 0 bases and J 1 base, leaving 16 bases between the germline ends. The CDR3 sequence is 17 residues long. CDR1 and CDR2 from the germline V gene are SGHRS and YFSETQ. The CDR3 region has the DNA TGCGCCAGCAGCTTGGAAGGGGGACTACGCCTTAACTATGGCTACACCTTC. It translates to CASSLEGGLRLNYGYTF.

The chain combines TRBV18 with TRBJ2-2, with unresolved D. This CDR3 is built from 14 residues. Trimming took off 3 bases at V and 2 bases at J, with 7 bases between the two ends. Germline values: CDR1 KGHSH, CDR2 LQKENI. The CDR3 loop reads CASSPSTNTGELFF. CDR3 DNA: TGTGCCAGCTCACCGTCCACTAACACCGGGGAGCTGTTTTTT.

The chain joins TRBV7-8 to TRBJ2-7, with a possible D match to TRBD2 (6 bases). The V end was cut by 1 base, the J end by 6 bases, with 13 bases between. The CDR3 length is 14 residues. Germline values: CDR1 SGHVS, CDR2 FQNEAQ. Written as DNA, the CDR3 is TGTGCCAGCAGCTTAGGTTTGGAGGGGTTCGAGCAGTACTTC. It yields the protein CASSLGLEGFEQYF.

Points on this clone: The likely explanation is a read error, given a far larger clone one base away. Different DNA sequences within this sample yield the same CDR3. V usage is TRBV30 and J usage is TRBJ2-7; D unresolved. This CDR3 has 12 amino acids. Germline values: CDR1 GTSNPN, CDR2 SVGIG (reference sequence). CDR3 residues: CAWSQDRYEQYF. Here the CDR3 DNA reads TGTGCCTGGTCGCAGGACCGCTACGAGCAATACTTC.

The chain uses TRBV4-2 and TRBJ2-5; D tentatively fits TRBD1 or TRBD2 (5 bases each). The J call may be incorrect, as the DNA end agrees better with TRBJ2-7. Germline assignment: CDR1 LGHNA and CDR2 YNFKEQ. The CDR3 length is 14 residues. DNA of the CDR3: TGTGCCAGCAGCCCCCGGGACGGCACCTACGAGCAGTACTTC. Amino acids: CASSPRDGTYEQYF.

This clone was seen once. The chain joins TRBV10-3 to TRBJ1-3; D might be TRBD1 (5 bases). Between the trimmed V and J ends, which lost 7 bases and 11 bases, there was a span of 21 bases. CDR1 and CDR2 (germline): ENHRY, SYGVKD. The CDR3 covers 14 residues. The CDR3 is CAINTGGADSPIYF. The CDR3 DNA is TGTGCCATCAACACGGGAGGGGCCGACTCCCCCATATATTTT.

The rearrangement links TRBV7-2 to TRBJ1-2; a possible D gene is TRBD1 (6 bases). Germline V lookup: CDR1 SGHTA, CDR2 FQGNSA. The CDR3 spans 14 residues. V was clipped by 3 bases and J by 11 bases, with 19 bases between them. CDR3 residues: CASSFGATTGYYTF. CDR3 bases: TGTGCCAGCAGCTTCGGCGCGACGACAGGTTATTACACCTTC.

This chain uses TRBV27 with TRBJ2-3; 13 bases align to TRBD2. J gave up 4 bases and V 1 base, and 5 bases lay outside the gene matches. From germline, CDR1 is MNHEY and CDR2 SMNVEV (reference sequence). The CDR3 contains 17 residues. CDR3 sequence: CASSLYGLAGEADTQYF. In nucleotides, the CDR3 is TGTGCCAGCAGTTTATACGGACTAGCGGGAGAGGCAGATACGCAGTATTTT.

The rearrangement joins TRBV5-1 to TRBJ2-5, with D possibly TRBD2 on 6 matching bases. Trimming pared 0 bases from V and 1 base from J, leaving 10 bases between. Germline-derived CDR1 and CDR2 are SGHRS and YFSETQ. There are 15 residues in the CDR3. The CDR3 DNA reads TGCGCCAGCAGCTTGGCGGGGGACCCCCAAGAGACCCAGTACTTC. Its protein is CASSLAGDPQETQYF.

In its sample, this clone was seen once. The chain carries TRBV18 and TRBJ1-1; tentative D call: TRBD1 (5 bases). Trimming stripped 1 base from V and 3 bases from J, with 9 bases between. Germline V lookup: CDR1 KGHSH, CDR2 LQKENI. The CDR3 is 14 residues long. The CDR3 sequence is CASSPQGRDTEAFF. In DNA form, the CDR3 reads TGTGCCAGCTCACCACAGGGACGGGACACTGAAGCTTTCTTT. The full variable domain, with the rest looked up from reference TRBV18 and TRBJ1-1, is NAGVMQNPRHLVRRRGQEARLRCSPMKGHSHVYWYRQLPEEGLKFMVYLQKENIIDESGMPKERFSAEFPKEGPSILRIQQVVRGDSAAYFCASSPQGRDTEAFFGQGTRLTVV.

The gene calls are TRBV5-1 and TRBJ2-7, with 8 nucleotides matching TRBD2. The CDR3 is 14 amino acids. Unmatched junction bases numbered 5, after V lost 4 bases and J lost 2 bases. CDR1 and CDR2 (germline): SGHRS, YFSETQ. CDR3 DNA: TGCGCCAGCAGCATCAGCGGGAGTCCCTACGAGCAGTACTTC. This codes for CASSISGSPYEQYF. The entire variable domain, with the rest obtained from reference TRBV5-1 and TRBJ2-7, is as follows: KAGVTQTPRYLIKTRGQQVTLSCSPISGHRSVSWYQQTPGQGLQFLFEYFSETQRNKGNFPGRFSGRQFSNSRSEMNVSTLELGDSALYLCASSISGSPYEQYFGPGTRLTVT.

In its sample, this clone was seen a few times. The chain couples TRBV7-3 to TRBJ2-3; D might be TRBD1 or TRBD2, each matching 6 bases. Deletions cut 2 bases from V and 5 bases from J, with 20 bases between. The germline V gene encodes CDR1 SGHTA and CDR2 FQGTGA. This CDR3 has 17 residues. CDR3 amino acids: CASSLSAGGIGGDTQYF. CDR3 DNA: TGTGCCAGCAGCTTATCGGCTGGCGGGATAGGGGGAGATACGCAGTATTTT.

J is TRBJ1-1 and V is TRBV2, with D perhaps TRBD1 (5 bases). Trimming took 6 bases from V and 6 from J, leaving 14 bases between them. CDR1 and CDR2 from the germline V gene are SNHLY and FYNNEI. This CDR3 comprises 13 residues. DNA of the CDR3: TGTGCCAGCAGATTCAGGGATTGGGCTGAAGCTTTCTTT. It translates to CASRFRDWAEAFF.

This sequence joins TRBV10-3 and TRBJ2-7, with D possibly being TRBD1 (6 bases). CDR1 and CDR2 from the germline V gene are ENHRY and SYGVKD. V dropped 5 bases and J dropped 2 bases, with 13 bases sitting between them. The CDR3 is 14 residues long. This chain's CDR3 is CAISKTGFAYEQYF. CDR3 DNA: TGTGCCATCAGTAAGACAGGCTTTGCCTACGAGCAGTACTTC.

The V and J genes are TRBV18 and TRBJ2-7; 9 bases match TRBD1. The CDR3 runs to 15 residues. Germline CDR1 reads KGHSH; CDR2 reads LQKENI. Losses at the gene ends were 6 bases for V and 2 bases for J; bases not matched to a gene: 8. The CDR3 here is CASSLGQGETYEQYF. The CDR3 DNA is TGTGCCAGCTCGCTGGGACAGGGAGAGACCTACGAGCAGTACTTC. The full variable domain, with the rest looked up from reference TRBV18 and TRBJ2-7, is NAGVMQNPRHLVRRRGQEARLRCSPMKGHSHVYWYRQLPEEGLKFMVYLQKENIIDESGMPKERFSAEFPKEGPSILRIQQVVRGDSAAYFCASSLGQGETYEQYFGPGTRLTVT.

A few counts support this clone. CDR3 in amino acids: CASHRGLLGQPQHF. CDR3 coding DNA: TGTGCCAGCCACAGGGGATTACTAGGTCAGCCCCAGCATTTT. The gene calls are TRBV19 and TRBJ1-5, with 7 nucleotides matching TRBD1. CDR1 is LNHDA, CDR2 SQIVND, per germline (reference sequence). V dropped 9 bases and J dropped 6; count of bases not matched to a gene: 11. There are 14 residues in the CDR3.

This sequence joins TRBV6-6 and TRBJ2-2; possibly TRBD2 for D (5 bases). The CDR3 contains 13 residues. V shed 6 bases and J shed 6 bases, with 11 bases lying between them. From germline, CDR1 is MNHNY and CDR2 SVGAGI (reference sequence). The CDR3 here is CASSPAEAGELFF. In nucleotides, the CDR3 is TGTGCCAGCAGCCCAGCGGAGGCCGGGGAGCTGTTTTTT.

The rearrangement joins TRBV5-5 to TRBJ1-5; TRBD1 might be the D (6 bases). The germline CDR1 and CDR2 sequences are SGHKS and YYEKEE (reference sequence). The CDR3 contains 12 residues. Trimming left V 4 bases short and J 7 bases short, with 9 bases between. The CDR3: CASSQRGQPQHF. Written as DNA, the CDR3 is TGTGCCAGCAGCCAAAGGGGGCAGCCCCAGCATTTT.

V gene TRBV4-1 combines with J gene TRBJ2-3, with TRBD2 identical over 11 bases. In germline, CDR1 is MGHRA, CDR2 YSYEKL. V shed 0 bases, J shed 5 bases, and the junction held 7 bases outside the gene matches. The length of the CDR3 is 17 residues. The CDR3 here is CASSQEVVAGGVDTQYF. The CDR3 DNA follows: TGCGCCAGCAGCCAAGAGGTGGTAGCGGGAGGGGTAGATACGCAGTATTTT.

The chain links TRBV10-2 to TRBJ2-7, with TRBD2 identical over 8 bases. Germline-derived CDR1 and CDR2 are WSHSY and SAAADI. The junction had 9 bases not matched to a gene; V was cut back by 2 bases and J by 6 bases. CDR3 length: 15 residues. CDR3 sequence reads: CASSEPGTSASEQYF. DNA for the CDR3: TGCGCCAGCAGTGAGCCCGGGACTAGTGCCTCCGAGCAGTACTTC.